This T cell receptor beta chain was recovered during a study of siplizumab effects on memory and regulatory T cells. Of note for this clone: Its antigen is unknown.

The CDR3 loop spans 15 amino acids. From germline, CDR1 is SNHLY and CDR2 FYNNEI. V dropped 5 bases and J dropped 4; count of bases not matched to a gene: 2. Each sample contributed around 1.1 x 10^5 TCR templates to the assay. Produced via immunoSEQ multiplex PCR; TCRdb's table is partial and in-frame only. This sample has around 95,000 clones, with 94% found just once. Overall study findings and caveats: Siplizumab produced a significant reduction in alloreactive sequences that were traceable to unstimulated CD4+ memory cells. To unstimulated subsets, only a minor fraction of alloreactive clones could be mapped.

The gene calls are TRBV2 and TRBJ2-3; 14 bases agree with TRBD2. The sequence was collected from a human donor in good health. The specimen was non-Treg CD4+ T cells sorted from blood. The CDR3 DNA reads as TGTGCCAGCAGTCGGACTAGCGGGGGGTCAGATACGCAGTATTTT. This codes for CASSRTSGGSDTQYF.